This TCR beta chain originates from a study of blood T cell repertoires in COVID-19. The CDR3 covers 16 residues. Trimming took 1 base from V and 3 from J; bases not matched to a gene: 2. Germline CDR1 is LGHNA and CDR2 is YNFKEQ. Sequencing was performed with immunoSEQ multiplex PCR; in TCRdb, only in-frame clones are kept and a portion is missing. The data show some 150,000 clones, with roughly 80% seen just once and about 8.4% held by the top ten. The clonotype comes from a woman in her forties or fifties with active or convalescent COVID-19. The specimen was peripheral blood. The gene calls are TRBV4-2 and TRBJ2-7; 14 bases are a match to TRBD2. The CDR3 region has the DNA TGTGCCAGCAGCCAAGCCGGGACTAGCGGGAGCTACGAGCAGTACTTC. Its protein is CASSQAGTSGSYEQYF.